A single T cell receptor beta chain is shown here with its context. Its antigen is not known. This entry belongs to a study of T cells expressing NK-cell markers. Study-wide background: Source material for TCR beta repertoires consisted of sorted CD3+CD56+NKG2C+, CD3+CD56+NKG2C- and CD3+CD56-NKG2C+ T cells. With respect to HCMV, most of the eight sequenced donors were seropositive, and one was seronegative. Study observations and caveats: Four donors showed these clonotypes also leading the CD3+CD56-NKG2C+ fraction.

With UMIs, 5'RACE template switching was used to make TCR beta cDNA. Using the 5' RACE reads, TCRdb records one entry per CDR3 protein without DNA. The data include roughly 180,000 distinct CDR3 sequences; the top ten clones carry about a fifth. The CDR3 has 14 residues. Germline V gives CDR1 DFQATT, CDR2 SNEGSKA (reference sequence). The V gene is TRBV20-1, the J gene TRBJ1-2; the D gene TCRdb calls, TRBD1, cannot be checked with no DNA. Sequenced sample: blood T cells: a sorted CD56 or NKG2C T cell subset, CD4+ or CD8+ T cells, or bulk PBMC T cells (not recorded which). This TCR derives from a woman aged 18-69 years in good health. CDR3 protein: CSARDGGGRYRYTF.